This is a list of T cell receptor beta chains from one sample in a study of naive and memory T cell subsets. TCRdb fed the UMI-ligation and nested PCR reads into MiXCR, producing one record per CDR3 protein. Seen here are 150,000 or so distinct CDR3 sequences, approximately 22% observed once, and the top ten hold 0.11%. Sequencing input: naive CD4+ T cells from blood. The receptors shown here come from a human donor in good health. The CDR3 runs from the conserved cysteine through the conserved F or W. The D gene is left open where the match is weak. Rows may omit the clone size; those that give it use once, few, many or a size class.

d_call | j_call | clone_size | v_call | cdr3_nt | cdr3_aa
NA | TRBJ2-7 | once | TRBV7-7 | TGTGCTAGCAGCCCGGGACCGCTCTACGAGCAGTACTTC | CASSPGPLYEQYF
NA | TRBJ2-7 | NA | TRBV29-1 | TGCAGCGTGGCACTCGGGAACGAGCAGTACTTC | CSVALGNEQYF
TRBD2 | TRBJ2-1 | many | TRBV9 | TGTGCCAGCAGCGAAAGAATAGCGGGTTACAATGAGCAGTTCTTC | CASSERIAGYNEQFF
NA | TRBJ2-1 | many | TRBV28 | TGTGCCAGCAGTCGGAATAGCGGAGGGGGCAATGAGCAGTTCTTC | CASSRNSGGGNEQFF
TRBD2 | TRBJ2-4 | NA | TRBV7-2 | TGTGCCAGCAGCTTATCCCCAATAGCGGGCCCCAAAAACATTCAGTACTTC | CASSLSPIAGPKNIQYF
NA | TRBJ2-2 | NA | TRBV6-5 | TGTGCCAGCAGTTACTCTAGGAGGGTAGTAGGTACCGGGGAGCTGTTTTTT | CASSYSRRVVGTGELFF
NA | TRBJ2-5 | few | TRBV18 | TGTGCCAGCTCAGGATCCCGCATCCAAGAGACCCAGTACTTC | CASSGSRIQETQYF
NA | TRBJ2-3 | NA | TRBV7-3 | TGTGCCAGCAGCTTTGGCCCTGCGAGGGGTTTAAGCACAGATACGCAGTATTTT | CASSFGPARGLSTDTQYF
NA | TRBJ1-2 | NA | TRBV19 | TGTGCCAGTAGTCCCCCGGGGCCTTCTAACTATGGCTACACCTTC | CASSPPGPSNYGYTF
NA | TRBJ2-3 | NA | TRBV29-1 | TGCAGCGTTGAAGATCCCTCGACCGGCGGGAACACAGATACGCAGTATTTT | CSVEDPSTGGNTDTQYF
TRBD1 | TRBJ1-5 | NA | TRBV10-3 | TGTGCCATCAGTGACCGGGACAGTCTCAATCAGCCCCAGCATTTT | CAISDRDSLNQPQHF
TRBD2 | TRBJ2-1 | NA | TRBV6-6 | TGTGCCAGCACCCGAGGGGAGGGTTTCAATGAGCAGTTCTTC | CASTRGEGFNEQFF
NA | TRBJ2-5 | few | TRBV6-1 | TGTGCCAGCAGATGGAGCCAAGAGACCCAGTACTTC | CASRWSQETQYF
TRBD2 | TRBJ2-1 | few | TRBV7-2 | TGTGCCAGCAGCTTATGGCGGGAGCGGTACAATGAGCAGTTCTTC | CASSLWRERYNEQFF
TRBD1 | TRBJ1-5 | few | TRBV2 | TGTGCCAGCAGTGAAACAGGGGCCGTCGGGGCGCCCCAGCATTTT | CASSETGAVGAPQHF
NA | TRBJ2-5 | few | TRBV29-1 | TGCAGCGTCAAGCTCAGGTTGGCCCAAGAGACCCAGTACTTC | CSVKLRLAQETQYF
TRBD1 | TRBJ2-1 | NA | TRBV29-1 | TGCAGCGTTGTTTGGGTGGAGGGACAGGGGTCCTACAATGAGCAGTTCTTC | CSVVWVEGQGSYNEQFF
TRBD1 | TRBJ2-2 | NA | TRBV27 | TGTGCCAGCAGTTTCGACAGGGGGTCAACCGGGGAGCTGTTTTTT | CASSFDRGSTGELFF
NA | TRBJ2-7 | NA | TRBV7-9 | TGTGCCAGCAGCTTAGCCGGTACAAAAGAGCAGTACTTC | CASSLAGTKEQYF
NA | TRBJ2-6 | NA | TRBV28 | TGTGCCAGCAGTGGCAGCGTAACCTCTGGGGCCAACGTCCTGACTTTC | CASSGSVTSGANVLTF
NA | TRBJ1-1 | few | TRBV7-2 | TGTGCCAGCAGCTCACAGGCAAACACTGAAGCTTTCTTT | CASSSQANTEAFF
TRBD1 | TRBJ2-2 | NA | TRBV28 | TGTGCCAGCAGATTATCACCGGGACAGGGGAACACCGGGGAGCTGTTTTTT | CASRLSPGQGNTGELFF
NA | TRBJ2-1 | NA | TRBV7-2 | TGTGCCAGCAGCTTAAACGGAGGCCCCTACAATGAGCAGTTCTTC | CASSLNGGPYNEQFF
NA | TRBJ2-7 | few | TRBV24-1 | TGTGCCACCAGTGCCCCCGGAAACTACGAGCAGTACTTC | CATSAPGNYEQYF
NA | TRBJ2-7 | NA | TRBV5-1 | TGCGCCAGCAGCTTGGGATCAGGGGAAACCTACGAGCAGTACTTC | CASSLGSGETYEQYF
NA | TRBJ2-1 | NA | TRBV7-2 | TGTGCCAGCAGCGGGATGAACAATGAGCAGTTCTTC | CASSGMNNEQFF
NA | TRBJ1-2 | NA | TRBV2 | TGTGCCAGCAGGCCGGGAGACAGAAACTATGGCTACACCTTC | CASRPGDRNYGYTF
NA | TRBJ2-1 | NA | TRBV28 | TGTGCCACCGGCCCGTTTTCCTACAATGAGCAGTTCTTC | CATGPFSYNEQFF
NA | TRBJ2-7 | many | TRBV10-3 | TGTGCCACGCAGGGACTGCTATTTTCCTACGAGCAGTACTTC | CATQGLLFSYEQYF
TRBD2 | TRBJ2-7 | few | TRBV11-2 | TGTGCCAGCAGCTTAGCTGGGAGGGGAAACTACGAGCAGTACTTC | CASSLAGRGNYEQYF
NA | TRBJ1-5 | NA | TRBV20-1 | TGCAGTGCTAGAGATCTGGGGGGAGGCAATCAGCCCCAGCATTTT | CSARDLGGGNQPQHF
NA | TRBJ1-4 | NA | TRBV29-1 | TGCAGCGTTGGCATGTTGGGGTCGGCTAATGAAAAACTGTTTTTT | CSVGMLGSANEKLFF
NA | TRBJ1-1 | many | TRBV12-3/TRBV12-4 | TGTGCCAGCAGCAGGTCCGGGGGATCGAGGGGCACTGAAGCTTTCTTT | CASSRSGGSRGTEAFF
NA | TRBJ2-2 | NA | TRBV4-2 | TGTGCCAGCAGCCCCCAGGAGGGGACCGGGGAGCTGTTTTTT | CASSPQEGTGELFF
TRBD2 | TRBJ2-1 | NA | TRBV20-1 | TGCAGTGCTATAGCGGGAATTACCTACAATGAGCAGTTCTTC | CSAIAGITYNEQFF
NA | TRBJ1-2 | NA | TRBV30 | TGTGCCTGGAGTGTAAGGCAGGGAAATGGCTACACCTTC | CAWSVRQGNGYTF
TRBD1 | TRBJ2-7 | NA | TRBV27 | TGTGCCAGCAGTTTAGCAACCGGGACAGGAGTACGGGAGCAGTACTTC | CASSLATGTGVREQYF
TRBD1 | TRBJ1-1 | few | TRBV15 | TGTGCCACCAGCAGAGACAGGGACAGATATACTGAAGCTTTCTTT | CATSRDRDRYTEAFF
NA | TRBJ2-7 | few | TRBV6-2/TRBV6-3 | TGTGCCAGCAGTTACGCGGTAGGAATCGAGCAGTACTTC | CASSYAVGIEQYF
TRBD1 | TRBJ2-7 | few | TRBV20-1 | TGCAGTGCTAGACCGACAGGACAGGGGCGCCTCTACGAGCAGTACTTC | CSARPTGQGRLYEQYF
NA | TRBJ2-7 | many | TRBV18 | TGTGCCAGCTCACCAATGGGGCCCTCTTACGAGCAGTACTTC | CASSPMGPSYEQYF
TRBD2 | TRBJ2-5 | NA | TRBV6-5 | TGTGCCAGCAGGAGTCTAGCGGGAGAGACCCAGTACTTC | CASRSLAGETQYF
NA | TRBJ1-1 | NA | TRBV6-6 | TGTGCCAGCAGTTACGTCGCTGGGTACACTGAAGCTTTCTTT | CASSYVAGYTEAFF
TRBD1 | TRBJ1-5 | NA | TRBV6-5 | TGTGCCAGCAGTTACTCGAGACAGGGAGGGAATCAGCCCCAGCATTTT | CASSYSRQGGNQPQHF
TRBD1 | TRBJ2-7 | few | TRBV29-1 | TGCAGCGTACTCCGGGACAGGGCGGGCGAGCAGTACTTC | CSVLRDRAGEQYF
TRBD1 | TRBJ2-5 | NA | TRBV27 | TGTGCCAGCAGTTTAATCGGGGACAGAATGGCCCAGTACTTC | CASSLIGDRMAQYF
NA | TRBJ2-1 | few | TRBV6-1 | TGTGCCACCTCCCGAGTTTTCTATGGGTACAATGAGCAGTTCTTC | CATSRVFYGYNEQFF
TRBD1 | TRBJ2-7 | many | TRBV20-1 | TGCAGTGCTCTGGACAGGGGGCGCCTCGAGCAGTACTTC | CSALDRGRLEQYF
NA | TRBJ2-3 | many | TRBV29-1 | TGCAGCGTTGAAGATCCGAGGCAGGGGTCTTTAACAGATACGCAGTATTTT | CSVEDPRQGSLTDTQYF
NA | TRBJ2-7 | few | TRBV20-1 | TGCAGTGCTAGGACCATTAAGGGCCACGAGCAGTACTTC | CSARTIKGHEQYF
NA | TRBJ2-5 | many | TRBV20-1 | TGCAGTGCCCACTTGGGAGAGACCCAGTACTTC | CSAHLGETQYF
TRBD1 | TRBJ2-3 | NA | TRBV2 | TGTGCCAGCAGTGAAGTGGACAGGCTCACAGATACGCAGTATTTT | CASSEVDRLTDTQYF
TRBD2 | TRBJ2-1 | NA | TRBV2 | TGTGCCAGCAGGGGACTAGCGGGAGGGCCAAGGAACAATGAGCAGTTCTTC | CASRGLAGGPRNNEQFF
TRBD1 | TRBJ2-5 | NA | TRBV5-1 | TGCGCCAGCAGGGATAGGACAGGGTTTACAAAGACCCAGTACTTC | CASRDRTGFTKTQYF
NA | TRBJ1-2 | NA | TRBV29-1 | TGCAGCGCCGGACGGGATACTAACTATGGCTACACCTTC | CSAGRDTNYGYTF
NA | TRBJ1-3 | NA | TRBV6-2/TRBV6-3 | TGTGCCAGCAGTTACCCAACGCGGACAGCTTATTCTGGAAACACCATATATTTT | CASSYPTRTAYSGNTIYF
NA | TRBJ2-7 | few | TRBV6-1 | TGTGCCAGCAGTGAAAATGTATTTGAGTCCAGGACGAGATACGAGCAGTACTTC | CASSENVFESRTRYEQYF
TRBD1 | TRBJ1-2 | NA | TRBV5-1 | TGCGCCAGCGCTCTACCGGGACAGGGAAGTGGCTACACCTTC | CASALPGQGSGYTF
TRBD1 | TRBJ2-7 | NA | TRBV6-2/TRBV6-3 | TGTGCCAGCAACCTATGGGGGACAGGGAACTACGAGCAGTACTTC | CASNLWGTGNYEQYF
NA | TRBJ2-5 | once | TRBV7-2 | TGTGCCAGCAGCACTGGACCTAACAAAGAGACCCAGTACTTC | CASSTGPNKETQYF